Shown below are 17 T cell receptor beta chains from a single sample sequenced in a study of T cells in Graves' hyperthyroidism and ophthalmopathy. TCR beta CDR3 regions were amplified from RNA transcripts. In the first-round RT-PCR of the TCR CDR3, the HTBI primer set was used. TCRdb reprocessed the multiplex PCR reads via MiXCR and lists one record per CDR3 protein. The table shows hundreds of thousands of distinct CDR3 sequences, with under 25% occurring only once. Material: blood. These receptors originate from a man between 25 and 39 years old with Graves' ophthalmopathy.

Ten or more counts support this clonotype. The chain has TRBV12-3 or TRBV12-4 and TRBJ2-1; 12 bases map to TRBD2. The J segment lost 8 bases and the V segment lost 5 bases, leaving 4 bases of the junction unmatched. The CDR3 is 14 amino acids. The DNA for the CDR3 is TGTGCCAGCAGTGTACTAGCGGGAGGCTATGAGCAGTTCTTC. Translation gives CASSVLAGGYEQFF.

This clonotype has just a few counts. The chain is built from TRBV12-3 or TRBV12-4 and TRBJ2-1; tentatively, D is TRBD1 (6 bases). V lost 6 bases and J 12 bases, leaving 21 bases between the germline ends. CDR3 size: 14 residues. CDR3: CASSFRTGTTLQFF. The CDR3 DNA reads as TGTGCCAGCAGCTTTAGGACCGGGACAACCCTGCAGTTCTTC.

The chain carries TRBV7-9 and TRBJ2-1; 7 bases align to TRBD2. Germline V CDR1 and CDR2: SEHNR, FQNEAQ (reference sequence). The CDR3 contains 16 residues. Trimming removed 5 bases from V and 7 bases from J; junction bases left unmatched: 14. Written as DNA, the CDR3 is TGTGCCAGCAGCCCACAAGCGGGACTCCGTTCGAATGAGCAGTTCTTC. Protein product: CASSPQAGLRSNEQFF.

The chain combines TRBV6-1 with TRBJ2-3; the D gene is possibly TRBD2 (6 bases). This CDR3 contains 14 residues. Germline assignment: CDR1 MNHNS and CDR2 SASEGT. Trimming removed 8 bases from V and 4 bases from J, with 16 bases in between. The CDR3 DNA reads as TGTGCCAGCGGCGGAGGGGTAAATCCAGATACGCAGTATTTT. Residues: CASGGGVNPDTQYF.

This sequence joins TRBV29-1 and TRBJ1-2; TRBD1 aligns across 9 bases. Per the germline V gene, CDR1 is SQVTM and CDR2 is ANQGSEA. CDR3 length: 13 amino acids. V dropped 2 bases and J dropped 3; count of bases not matched to a gene: 1. DNA of the CDR3: TGCAGCGTTGAACGGGACAGGGACTATGGCTACACCTTC. It codes for CSVERDRDYGYTF.

This clonotype has at least ten counts. The rearrangement uses TRBV20-1 and TRBJ1-1, with unresolved D. From germline, CDR1 is DFQATT and CDR2 SNEGSKA (reference sequence). V was clipped by 5 bases and J by 4 bases, with 17 bases between them. The CDR3 extends over 14 amino acids. The CDR3 reads CSAERDGVGTEAFF. For the CDR3, the DNA is TGCAGTGCTGAACGTGACGGTGTAGGCACTGAAGCTTTCTTT.

In this sample, this clonotype turned up a few times. CDR3 sequence (DNA): TGCAGTGCCACTTCAGCTGTAAGCTCCACAGATACGCAGTATTTT. Translating gives CSATSAVSSTDTQYF. The chain links TRBV20-1 to TRBJ2-3; D call uncertain. V was shortened by 6 bases and J by 2 bases, with 18 bases between the two germline ends. CDR1 DFQATT and CDR2 SNEGSKA come from the germline V gene (reference sequence). CDR3 length equals 15 residues.

This chain links TRBV6-1 with TRBJ2-7; 8 bases match TRBD1. V dropped 6 bases and J dropped 5; count of bases not matched to a gene: 12. CDR3 size: 15 residues. CDR1 is MNHNS and CDR2 is SASEGT in the germline V gene. The CDR3 region is CASSDPDRDRDEQYF. The CDR3 bases are TGTGCCAGCAGCGACCCGGACAGGGATCGGGACGAGCAGTACTTC.

This clonotype was counted a single time. The J gene is TRBJ2-7, the V gene TRBV2; possibly TRBD1 for D (5 bases). The CDR3 has 15 amino acids. Germline CDR1 SNHLY, CDR2 FYNNEI. Deletions cut 6 bases from V and 2 bases from J, with 17 bases between. CDR3 loop: CASRSSDTRPYEQYF. CDR3 nucleotide sequence: TGTGCCAGCAGGTCCTCGGACACAAGACCCTACGAGCAGTACTTC.

This clonotype occurred a few times. The genes are TRBV5-1 and TRBJ2-7, with D possibly matching TRBD1 (5 bases). Per the germline V gene, CDR1 is SGHRS and CDR2 is YFSETQ. This CDR3 spans 14 amino acids. Trimming shortened V by 5 bases and J by 7 bases, and 19 bases separated the two germline ends. The CDR3 nucleotides read TGCGCCAGCAGTGTAAACTCTCGACAGTGGGAGCAGTACTTC. Translating it yields CASSVNSRQWEQYF.

This clonotype came up once. The chain recombines TRBV5-4 with TRBJ1-1, with TRBD1 matching 11 bases. V lost 4 bases to trimming and J lost 4 bases; unmatched junction nucleotides: 6. The CDR3 runs to 15 residues. Germline V CDR1 and CDR2: SGHNT, YYREEE (reference sequence). CDR3 protein: CASSTSGTGGTEAFF. CDR3 in DNA: TGTGCCAGCAGCACATCCGGGACAGGGGGCACTGAAGCTTTCTTT.

This clonotype was observed at least ten times. The CDR3 protein is CASSLRDRQRNEQFF. CDR3 nucleotides: TGTGCCAGCAGCTTGAGGGACCGCCAAAGGAATGAGCAGTTCTTC. The rearrangement links TRBV5-5 to TRBJ2-1; D assignment may be TRBD1 or TRBD2 (5 bases each). Germline CDR1 SGHKS, CDR2 YYEKEE (reference sequence). The CDR3 runs to 15 residues. Trimming removed 1 base from V and 7 bases from J, with 15 bases in between.

The gene calls are TRBV6-1 and TRBJ1-5; D not certain. Between the trimmed V and J ends, which lost 5 bases and 9 bases, there was a span of 14 bases. Germline V lookup: CDR1 MNHNS, CDR2 SASEGT. This CDR3 has 13 residues. CDR3 nucleotide sequence: TGTGCCAGCAGTACCACGTCTGATTGGCCCCAGCATTTT. This encodes CASSTTSDWPQHF.

The genes are TRBV6-2 or TRBV6-3 and TRBJ1-1, with 7 positions matching TRBD1. Germline-derived CDR1 and CDR2 are MNHEY and SVGEGT. V shed 5 bases and J 4 bases; nucleotides not matched to a gene: 7. CDR3 length equals 14 residues. CDR3 protein: CASSQTGHGTEAFF. In DNA, the CDR3 is TGTGCCAGCAGTCAGACAGGGCATGGCACTGAAGCTTTCTTT.

V usage is TRBV19 and J usage is TRBJ1-5, with no clear D. This CDR3 comprises 15 residues. V shed 4 bases and J shed 0 bases, with 10 bases lying between them. Germline CDR1 and CDR2: LNHDA and SQIVND (reference sequence). CDR3: CASSRGQYSNQPQHF. The DNA of the CDR3 is TGTGCCAGTAGTAGAGGGCAGTATAGCAATCAGCCCCAGCATTTT.

The chain links TRBV7-9 to TRBJ2-1; 14 bases line up with TRBD2. Trimming removed 4 bases from V and 10 bases from J; junction bases left unmatched: 6. The length of the CDR3 is 15 residues. Germline-derived CDR1 and CDR2 are SEHNR and FQNEAQ (reference sequence). The CDR3 spells CASSSTSGREGEQFF. As DNA, the CDR3 is TGTGCCAGCAGCTCGACTAGCGGGAGGGAGGGGGAGCAGTTCTTC.

The gene calls are TRBV20-1 and TRBJ2-7; TRBD1 aligns across 9 bases. J gave up 12 bases and V 2 bases, and 5 bases lay outside the gene matches. The V gene's germline CDR1 is DFQATT and CDR2 SNEGSKA (reference sequence). The CDR3 consists of 11 residues. In DNA form, the CDR3 reads TGCAGTGCTAGACAGGGGACAGGGCGGTACTTC. It yields the protein CSARQGTGRYF.